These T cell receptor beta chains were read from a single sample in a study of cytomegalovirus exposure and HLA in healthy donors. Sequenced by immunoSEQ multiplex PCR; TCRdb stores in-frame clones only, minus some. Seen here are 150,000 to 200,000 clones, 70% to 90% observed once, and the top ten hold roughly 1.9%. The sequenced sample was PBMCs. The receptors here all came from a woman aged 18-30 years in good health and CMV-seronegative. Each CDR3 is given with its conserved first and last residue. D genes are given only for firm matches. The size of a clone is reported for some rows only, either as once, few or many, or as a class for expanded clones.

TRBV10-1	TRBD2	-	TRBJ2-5	CASSSGLAGGQETQYF	TGCGCCAGCAGCTCCGGACTAGCGGGGGGACAAGAGACCCAGTACTTC
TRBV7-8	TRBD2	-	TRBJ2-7	CASSLVGLAGYEQYF	TGTGCCAGCAGCTTAGTAGGACTAGCGGGCTACGAGCAGTACTTC
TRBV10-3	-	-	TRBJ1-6	CAISESRVGDSPLHF	TGTGCCATCAGTGAGTCGCGGGTGGGAGACTCACCCCTCCACTTT
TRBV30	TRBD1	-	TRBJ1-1	CAWSVDRGRRFHMNTEAFF	TGTGCCTGGAGTGTAGACAGGGGGCGACGGTTTCACATGAACACTGAAGCTTTCTTT
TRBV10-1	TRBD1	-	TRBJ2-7	CASYFRQGGSYEQYF	TGCGCCAGCTATTTTCGACAGGGGGGTTCCTACGAGCAGTACTTC
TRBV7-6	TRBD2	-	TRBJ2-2	CASSFGGINTGELFF	TGTGCCAGCAGCTTCGGGGGGATCAACACCGGGGAGCTGTTTTTT
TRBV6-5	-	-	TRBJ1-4	CASSYNYQTEKLFF	TGTGCCAGCAGTTATAACTATCAAACTGAAAAACTGTTTTTT
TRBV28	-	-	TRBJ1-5	CASSRYVTGGNQPQHF	TGTGCCAGCAGTCGATACGTGACAGGCGGCAATCAGCCCCAGCATTTT
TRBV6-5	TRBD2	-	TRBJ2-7	CASSYSSGNYEQYF	TGTGCCAGCAGTTACTCCAGCGGGAACTACGAGCAGTACTTC
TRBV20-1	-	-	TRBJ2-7	CSARGDYEQYF	TGCAGTGCTAGGGGAGACTACGAGCAGTACTTC
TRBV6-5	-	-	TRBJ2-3	CASSRTDGTDTQYF	TGTGCCAGCAGTCGGACTGACGGGACAGATACGCAGTATTTT
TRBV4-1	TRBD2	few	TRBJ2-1	CASSHLLAGGLNEQFF	TGCGCCAGCAGCCACTTACTAGCGGGGGGCCTCAATGAGCAGTTCTTC
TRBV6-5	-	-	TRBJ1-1	CASMGGFRRTEAFF	TGTGCCAGCATGGGGGGATTCCGGCGGACTGAAGCTTTCTTT
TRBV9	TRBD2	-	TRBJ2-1	CASSAGGGYNEQFF	TGTGCCAGCAGCGCCGGCGGGGGATACAATGAGCAGTTCTTC
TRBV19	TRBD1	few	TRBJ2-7	CASSHRDRGIHEQYF	TGTGCCAGTAGCCACCGGGACAGGGGGATCCACGAGCAGTACTTC
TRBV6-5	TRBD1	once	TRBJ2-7	CASSAISTGGEQYF	TGTGCCAGCAGTGCAATTTCGACAGGGGGCGAGCAGTACTTC
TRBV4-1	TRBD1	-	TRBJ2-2	CASRRVGGNTGELFF	TGCGCCAGCAGGCGAGTAGGGGGCAACACCGGGGAGCTGTTTTTT
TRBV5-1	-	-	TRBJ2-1	CASSPGDIYNEQFF	TGCGCCAGCAGCCCTGGGGACATCTACAATGAGCAGTTCTTC
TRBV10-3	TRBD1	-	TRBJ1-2	CAISEATGVLNYGYTF	TGTGCCATCAGTGAGGCGACAGGGGTATTAAACTATGGCTACACCTTC
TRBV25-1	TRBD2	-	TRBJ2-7	CASRGLAGSYEQYF	TGTGCCAGCAGAGGACTAGCGGGATCCTACGAGCAGTACTTC
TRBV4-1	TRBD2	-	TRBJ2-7	CASSQDGGGNYEQYF	TGCGCCAGCAGCCAAGATGGGGGGGGTAACTACGAGCAGTACTTC
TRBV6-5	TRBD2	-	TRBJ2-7	CASSYSYSGSSYEQYF	TGTGCCAGCAGTTACTCCTATAGCGGGAGCTCCTACGAGCAGTACTTC
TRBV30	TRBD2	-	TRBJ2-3	CAWGLSGGAADTQYF	TGTGCCTGGGGGCTTAGCGGGGGGGCGGCGGATACGCAGTATTTT
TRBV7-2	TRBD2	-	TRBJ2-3	CASSLTSGRPDTQYF	TGTGCCAGCAGCTTGACTAGCGGTCGACCAGATACGCAGTATTTT
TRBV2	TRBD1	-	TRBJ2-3	CASRDPGQGGDTQYF	TGTGCCAGCAGAGACCCGGGACAGGGAGGAGATACGCAGTATTTT
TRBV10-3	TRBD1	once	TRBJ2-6	CAIKGQGNFSGANVLTF	TGTGCCATCAAGGGACAGGGGAATTTCTCTGGGGCCAACGTCCTGACTTTC
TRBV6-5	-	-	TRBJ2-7	CASTPGTWVGEQYF	TGTGCCAGCACCCCTGGGACATGGGTGGGCGAGCAGTACTTC
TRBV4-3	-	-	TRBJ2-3	CASSQDDRPTDTQYF	TGCGCCAGCAGCCAAGACGACAGGCCGACAGATACGCAGTATTTT
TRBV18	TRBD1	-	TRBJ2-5	CASASRTGYSETQYF	TGTGCCAGCGCCTCTCGGACAGGGTACTCCGAGACCCAGTACTTC
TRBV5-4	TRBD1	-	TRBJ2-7	CASSLLPGQPYEQYF	TGTGCCAGCAGCTTGCTCCCGGGACAGCCCTACGAGCAGTACTTC
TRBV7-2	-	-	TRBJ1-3	CASREVGSGNTIYF	TGTGCCAGCCGCGAGGTCGGCTCTGGAAACACCATATATTTT
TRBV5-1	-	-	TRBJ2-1	CASSLEVGQGGRREQFF	TGCGCCAGCAGCTTGGAGGTCGGGCAGGGGGGAAGAAGAGAGCAGTTCTTC
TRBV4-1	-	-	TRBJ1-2	CASSPQARDIYGYTF	TGCGCCAGCAGCCCCCAGGCTAGGGACATCTATGGCTACACCTTC
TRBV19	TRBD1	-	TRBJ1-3	CASSIGQGAGNTIYF	TGTGCCAGTAGTATAGGACAGGGTGCTGGAAACACCATATATTTT
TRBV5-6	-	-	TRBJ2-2	CASSPEGAKTGELFF	TGTGCCAGCAGCCCCGAAGGGGCGAAGACCGGGGAGCTGTTTTTT
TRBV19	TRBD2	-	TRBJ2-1	CASTLSGRGLGEQFF	TGTGCCAGTACCCTAAGCGGGAGGGGCTTGGGGGAGCAGTTCTTC
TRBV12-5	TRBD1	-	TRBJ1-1	CASGWDRELNTEAFF	TGTGCTAGTGGTTGGGACAGGGAATTGAACACTGAAGCTTTCTTT
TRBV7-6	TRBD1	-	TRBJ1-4	CASSPDRGGEKLFF	TGTGCCAGCAGCCCGGACAGGGGTGGTGAAAAACTGTTTTTT
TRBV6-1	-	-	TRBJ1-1	CASTGGKNTEAFF	TGTGCCAGCACGGGGGGAAAGAACACTGAAGCTTTCTTT
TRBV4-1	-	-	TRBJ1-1	CASSQEGDNTEAFF	TGCGCCAGCAGCCAAGAGGGAGACAACACTGAAGCTTTCTTT
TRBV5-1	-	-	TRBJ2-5	CASTFGEWGETQYF	TGCGCCAGCACCTTCGGGGAATGGGGAGAGACCCAGTACTTC
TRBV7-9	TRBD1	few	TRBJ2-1	CASSTRDSPYNEQFF	TGTGCCAGCAGCACCCGGGACAGTCCGTACAATGAGCAGTTCTTC
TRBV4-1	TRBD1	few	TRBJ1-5	CASSRTGTGLNQPQHF	TGCGCCAGCAGCCGAACCGGGACAGGGCTCAATCAGCCCCAGCATTTT
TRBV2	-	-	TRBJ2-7	CASSEGGRYEQYF	TGTGCCAGCAGTGAGGGGGGTAGGTACGAGCAGTACTTC
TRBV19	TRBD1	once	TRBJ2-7	CASSIGDRYEQYF	TGTGCCAGTAGTATTGGGGACAGATACGAGCAGTACTTC
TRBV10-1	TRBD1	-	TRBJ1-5	CASRDRQGVGGNQPQHF	TGCGCCAGCAGGGATAGACAGGGGGTAGGGGGCAATCAGCCCCAGCATTTT
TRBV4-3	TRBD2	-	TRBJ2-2	CASSRSPGLAGLVTGELFF	TGCGCCAGCAGCCGGTCCCCGGGACTAGCGGGACTCGTAACCGGGGAGCTGTTTTTT
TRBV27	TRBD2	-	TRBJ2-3	CASSLSRGGTSGILTDTQYF	TGTGCCAGCAGTTTATCTCGTGGAGGGACTAGCGGGATACTCACAGATACGCAGTATTTT
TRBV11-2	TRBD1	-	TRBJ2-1	CASSLDRGRNEQFF	TGTGCCAGCAGCTTAGACAGGGGGCGGAATGAGCAGTTCTTC
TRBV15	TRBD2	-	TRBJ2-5	CATSRATGGGGETQYF	TGTGCCACCAGCAGGGCAACGGGGGGGGGAGGGGAGACCCAGTACTTC